The source of this T cell receptor beta chain is a study of blood T cell repertoires in COVID-19. Study-level background: COVID-19 samples from acute and convalescent phases originated in the United States, Italy and Spain. The analysed material was cDNA or gDNA that came from T cells, B-cell-depleted T cells, or PBMCs.

Per the authors' pipeline: Quantification of nucleated cells was approximated via reference gene primer amplification. TCRdb's copy holds only in-frame clones and misses some; the assay was immunoSEQ multiplex PCR. V, J and clone size were drawn from that table, and D and trimming were deduced from the DNA. The sample has over 50,000 clones, roughly 85% seen once. Germline CDR1 SGHRS, CDR2 YFSETQ. This CDR3 is 16 amino acids long. The V segment lost 4 bases and the J segment 4 bases; nucleotides outside the gene matches: 8. This clonotype was sampled from a human donor in a cohort sampled during active COVID-19. This rearrangement joins TRBV5-1 to TRBJ2-2; TRBD2 matches at 9 bases. Sequencing input: peripheral blood. CDR3 DNA: TGCGCCAGCAGCGTTAGCGGGAGTTACGGCACCGGGGAGCTGTTTTTT. This codes for CASSVSGSYGTGELFF. The entire variable domain, with the rest obtained from reference TRBV5-1 and TRBJ2-2, is as follows: KAGVTQTPRYLIKTRGQQVTLSCSPISGHRSVSWYQQTPGQGLQFLFEYFSETQRNKGNFPGRFSGRQFSNSRSEMNVSTLELGDSALYLCASSVSGSYGTGELFFGEGSRLTVL.